The 18 T cell receptor beta chains below come from one sample, sequenced in a study of early T cells in non-severe SARS-CoV-2 infection. TCRdb independently ran MiXCR on the 5' RACE reads; one entry per CDR3 protein. The table lists tens of thousands of distinct CDR3 sequences, about 8.4% of them singletons. The sequenced material came from whole blood. The receptors were gathered from an adult who was a healthcare worker with PCR-confirmed SARS-CoV-2 infection or an uninfected control (not recorded which).

The chain combines TRBV7-9 with TRBJ1-1; D gene uncertain. V was cut by 6 bases and J by 1 base, with 9 bases left in between. Germline V gene lookup returns CDR1 SEHNR and CDR2 FQNEAQ (reference sequence). The CDR3 sequence is 13 residues long. Written as DNA, the CDR3 is TGTGCCAGCAGGGGATGGGGGAACACTGAAGCTTTCTTT. It codes for CASRGWGNTEAFF.

V gene TRBV12-3 or TRBV12-4 combines with J gene TRBJ2-3, with TRBD1 identical over 8 bases. The CDR3 runs 15 residues. V was clipped by 5 bases and J by 4 bases; unmatched bases: 8. This CDR3 is CASSLGQGVADTQYF. In nucleotides, the CDR3 is TGTGCCAGCAGTCTCGGACAGGGCGTCGCAGATACGCAGTATTTT.

This clonotype has a count of ten or more. The chain joins TRBV20-1 to TRBJ1-4, with TRBD1 as a possible D gene (5 bases). Germline loops: CDR1 DFQATT, CDR2 SNEGSKA (reference sequence). The CDR3 is 15 amino acids. V lost 5 bases to trimming and J lost 7 bases, with 20 bases between them. The CDR3 DNA is TGCAGTGCTGCCGGGACCTCCGAGGCCGGTGAAAAACTGTTTTTT. Its protein is CSAAGTSEAGEKLFF.

This clonotype was recorded many times. The chain combines TRBV5-5 with TRBJ2-3; D gene unclear. This CDR3 contains 17 residues. Germline V gene lookup returns CDR1 SGHKS and CDR2 YYEKEE (reference sequence). Trimming took 4 bases from V and 1 from J, leaving 19 bases between them. Here the CDR3 reads CASSRRRIAAGTDTQYF. The CDR3 DNA follows: TGTGCCAGCAGCCGGCGGCGGATCGCGGCGGGCACAGATACGCAGTATTTT.

This clonotype was counted a few times. This chain's CDR3 is CASSLNGEAFF. For the CDR3, the DNA is TGTGCCAGCAGCCTGAACGGGGAAGCTTTCTTT. This chain joins TRBV7-9 and TRBJ1-1; D unresolved. The CDR3 spans 11 residues. From germline, CDR1 is SEHNR and CDR2 FQNEAQ (reference sequence). V was cut by 5 bases and J by 8 bases, with 9 bases left in between.

This clonotype appeared a few times. This chain links TRBV6-5 with TRBJ2-7; D unresolved. The CDR3 is made up of 11 amino acids. The V end lost 7 bases, the J end lost 9 bases, and 13 bases lay between the germline ends. Germline V gives CDR1 MNHEY, CDR2 SVGAGI. The CDR3: CASTLLKRQYF. The CDR3 nucleotides are TGTGCCAGCACCCTACTGAAGAGGCAGTACTTC.

This clonotype was seen at least ten times. The CDR3 DNA follows: TGTGCCAGCAGCAAGGCCGACTTATCGGGAGGCACCGGGGAGCTGTTTTTT. This encodes CASSKADLSGGTGELFF. This sequence joins TRBV21-1 and TRBJ2-2; TRBD2, as called in the table, went unchecked against the DNA. TRBV21-1 is a documented pseudogene. This CDR3 region has 17 residues.

The CDR3 bases are TGTGCCAGCAGGCTAGCGGAGAGCTCCTACGAGCAGTACTTC. Protein product: CASRLAESSYEQYF. The chain employs TRBV12-3 or TRBV12-4 and TRBJ2-7; TRBD2 aligns across 7 bases. V was pared by 6 bases and J by 0 bases, with 5 bases of the junction left unmatched. The CDR3 totals 14 residues.

This clonotype was picked up a small number of times. This chain connects TRBV19 to TRBJ1-5, with 8 bases matching TRBD1. Germline loops: CDR1 LNHDA, CDR2 SQIVND (reference sequence). V dropped 7 bases and J dropped 5; count of bases not matched to a gene: 4. The CDR3 runs 13 residues. CDR3 in DNA: TGTGCCAGTACCCAGGGGGCCCATCAGCCCCAGCATTTT. Its translation: CASTQGAHQPQHF.

This clonotype has ten or more counts. One junction end disagrees with the germline gene, perhaps due to a read error. This chain uses TRBV11-2 with TRBJ2-7; 11 bases fit TRBD2. This CDR3 spans 14 amino acids. Germline V lookup: CDR1 SGHAT, CDR2 FQNNGV. CDR3 bases: TGTGCCAGCACCTTAGCGGGAGGGCCCGGCGAGCAGTACTTC. Protein product: CASTLAGGPGEQYF.

This clonotype occurred many times. The chain employs TRBV4-2 and TRBJ2-2, with unresolved D. CDR1 and CDR2 (germline): LGHNA, YNFKEQ. Trimming pared 0 bases from V and 0 bases from J, leaving 8 bases between. There are 16 residues in the CDR3. The CDR3 is CASSQDPLPNTGELFF. In DNA, the CDR3 is TGTGCCAGCAGCCAAGATCCCCTACCGAACACCGGGGAGCTGTTTTTT.

This clonotype was seen a handful of times. V and J are TRBV29-1 and TRBJ1-1; possible D gene TRBD1, 5 bases. Trimming pared 0 bases from V and 3 bases from J, leaving 14 bases between. CDR3 length: 15 residues. Per the germline V gene, CDR1 is SQVTM and CDR2 is ANQGSEA. The CDR3 region is CSVEEPSRVDTEAFF. CDR3 bases: TGCAGCGTTGAAGAGCCGAGCAGGGTTGACACTGAAGCTTTCTTT.

There are many counts of this clonotype. V gene TRBV7-2 combines with J gene TRBJ2-3; the D is unclear. V was cut by 2 bases and J by 7 bases, with 13 bases left in between. Germline lookup yields CDR1 SGHTA and CDR2 FQGNSA. This CDR3 is built from 14 residues. This CDR3 is CASSLNAKANTQYF. The CDR3 coding sequence is TGTGCCAGCAGCTTAAATGCTAAAGCAAATACGCAGTATTTT.

In this sample, this clonotype turned up many times. This chain joins TRBV7-2 and TRBJ2-1; 13 bases line up with TRBD2. This CDR3 has 18 amino acids. V lost 0 bases and J lost 3; bases outside the gene matches: 5. Germline V CDR1 and CDR2: SGHTA, FQGNSA. CDR3: CASSLARLAGGNYNEQFF. DNA for the CDR3: TGTGCCAGCAGCTTAGCCCGACTAGCGGGAGGCAACTACAATGAGCAGTTCTTC. The full variable domain, in which reference TRBV7-2 and TRBJ2-1 provide the parts outside the CDR3, is GAGVSQSPSNKVTEKGKDVELRCDPISGHTALYWYRQSLGQGLEFLIYFQGNSAPDKSGLPSDRFSAERTGGSVSTLTIQRTQQEDSAVYLCASSLARLAGGNYNEQFFGPGTRLTVL.

This clonotype was seen more than once but under ten times. The chain is built from TRBV20-1 and TRBJ2-7; TRBD2 agrees at 7 bases. CDR3 length: 13 residues. Germline values: CDR1 DFQATT, CDR2 SNEGSKA (reference sequence). With 3 bases clipped from V and 3 bases from J, the junction kept 5 bases outside the gene matches. CDR3 protein: CSASLAEHYEQYF. As DNA, the CDR3 is TGCAGTGCTAGTCTAGCGGAGCACTACGAGCAGTACTTC.

This clonotype was observed at least ten times. This CDR3 is CASSLSPGLAGEIAKNIQYF. The CDR3 region has the DNA TGTGCCAGCAGCCTATCTCCGGGACTAGCGGGAGAGATAGCCAAAAACATTCAGTACTTC. The chain joins TRBV4-2 to TRBJ2-4; the match to TRBD2 covers 14 bases. The CDR3 is made up of 20 amino acids. V shed 4 bases, J shed 0 bases, and the junction held 11 bases outside the gene matches. CDR1 is LGHNA, CDR2 YNFKEQ, per germline.

This clonotype was recorded many times. The V call is TRBV28, the J call TRBJ1-1, with no clear D. This CDR3 is built from 14 residues. Germline V gene lookup returns CDR1 MDHEN and CDR2 SYDVKM. Trimming cost V 8 bases and J 0 bases, with 13 bases left between them. CDR3 amino acids: CASGRAPMNTEAFF. CDR3 nucleotide sequence: TGTGCCAGCGGCCGGGCCCCCATGAACACTGAAGCTTTCTTT.

The rearrangement uses TRBV5-1 and TRBJ1-1; no firm D call. The germline V gene has CDR1 SGHRS and CDR2 YFSETQ. The germline V and J ends were trimmed by 2 bases and 0 bases, with 8 bases remaining between them. The CDR3 has 14 residues. The CDR3 sequence: CASSFSFMNTEAFF. The CDR3 DNA reads TGCGCCAGCAGCTTTTCTTTCATGAACACTGAAGCTTTCTTT.